The TCR beta chain described here comes from a study of blood T cell repertoires in COVID-19. Study summary: Collection of acute and convalescent COVID-19 samples took place in the United States, Italy and Spain. Nucleic acid was either cDNA or gDNA, and it came from T cells, B-cell-depleted T cells, or PBMCs.

CDR3 length: 11 amino acids. V was trimmed by 2 bases and J by 13 bases, leaving 11 bases between them. Source study methods: Amplification with reference gene primers provided the estimates of nucleated cell counts. Data came from immunoSEQ multiplex PCR; TCRdb stores just in-frame clones and leaves some out. V, J and clone size were drawn from that table, and D and trimming were deduced from the DNA. The table has fewer than 70,000 clones, about 90% seen once. The clonotype originates from a man between 60 and 75 years old with active or convalescent COVID-19. Sequenced sample: peripheral blood. The rearrangement joins TRBV12-3 or TRBV12-4 to TRBJ1-2; D may be TRBD1 (6 bases). CDR3 amino acids: CASSLRGSVTF. The CDR3 DNA is TGTGCCAGCAGTTTAAGGGGGTCCGTCACCTTC.